This TCR beta chain was sequenced in a study of blood T cell repertoires in COVID-19. Study-level background: Acute-phase and convalescent COVID-19 samples originated in the United States, Italy and Spain. PBMCs, B-cell-depleted T cells, or T cells provided the cDNA or gDNA that made up the material.

Trimming cost V 2 bases and J 8 bases; bases outside gene matches: 11. The CDR3 is made up of 15 amino acids. Germline-derived CDR1 and CDR2 are KGHSH and LQKENI. Per the original methods: Counts of nucleated cells, estimated from reference gene primer amplification, were obtained. Method: immunoSEQ multiplex PCR; TCRdb's copy keeps in-frame clones and lacks some. Clone size and the V and J calls come from that table; the DNA yielded D and trimming. The top ten clones hold about 1.8% of a sample with some 97,000 clones, over 75% of them seen once. The receptor comes from a man aged 55 to 69 with acute or convalescent COVID-19. The chain has TRBV18 and TRBJ1-2; TRBD1 agrees at 7 bases. Material for sequencing was peripheral blood. Here the CDR3 reads CASSPVGTAPSGYTF. In DNA, the CDR3 is TGTGCCAGCTCACCAGTAGGGACAGCTCCTAGCGGCTACACCTTC.